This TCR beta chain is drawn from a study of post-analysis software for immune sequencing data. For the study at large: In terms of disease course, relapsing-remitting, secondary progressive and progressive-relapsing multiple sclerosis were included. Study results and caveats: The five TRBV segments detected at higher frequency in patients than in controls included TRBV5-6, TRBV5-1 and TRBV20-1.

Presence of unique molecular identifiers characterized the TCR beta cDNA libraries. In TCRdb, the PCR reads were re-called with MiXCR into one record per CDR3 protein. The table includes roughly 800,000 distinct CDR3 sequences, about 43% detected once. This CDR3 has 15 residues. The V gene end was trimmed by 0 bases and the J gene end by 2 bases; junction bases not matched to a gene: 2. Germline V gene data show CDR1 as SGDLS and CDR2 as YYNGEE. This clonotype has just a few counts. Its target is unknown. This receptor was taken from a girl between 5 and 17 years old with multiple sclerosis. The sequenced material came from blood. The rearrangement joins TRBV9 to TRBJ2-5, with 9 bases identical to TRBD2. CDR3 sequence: CASSVVAGEQETQYF. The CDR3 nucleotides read TGTGCCAGCAGCGTAGTAGCGGGGGAGCAAGAGACCCAGTACTTC.